The 24 T cell receptor beta chains below come from one sample, sequenced in a study of breast tumors, draining lymph nodes, adjacent tissues. TCRdb recomputed calls from the multiplex PCR reads with MiXCR, one row per CDR3 protein. Of 47,000 or so distinct CDR3 sequences in the sample, roughly 24% were seen once. The source material was breast tumor tissue. The receptors originated from a female donor with breast cancer. Some clones in this sample may be carry-over from other donors' samples.

Worth noting for this clonotype: The DNA is left out, because the CDR3 cannot be placed on it with certainty; the CDR3 is given as TCRdb lists it. The rearrangement links TRBV10-2 to TRBJ1-2; the table's D call of TRBD1 was not tested on the DNA. The CDR3 numbers 19 amino acids, ends counted. Looked up from germline, CDR1 is WSHSY and CDR2 is SAAADI. The CDR3 here is CASSESLNTEAFFGQGTTF.

With respect to this clonotype: A read error may be the cause here, since a much bigger clone is one base away. The CDR3 sequence: CASTGRSLEEQYF. The CDR3 DNA reads as TGTGCCAGCACCGGTCGGAGTCTGGAAGAGCAGTACTTC. The chain combines TRBV6-2 or TRBV6-3 with TRBJ2-7; no definite D call. Between the trimmed V and J ends, which lost 7 bases and 7 bases, there was a span of 17 bases. Germline V gives CDR1 MNHEY, CDR2 SVGEGT. The CDR3 totals 13 residues.

V usage is TRBV6-5 and J usage is TRBJ2-1; no definite D call. CDR1 is MNHEY, CDR2 SVGAGI, per germline. Trimming pared 0 bases from V and 7 bases from J, leaving 7 bases between. The CDR3 is made up of 13 amino acids. The CDR3: CASSYSSGNEQFF. The CDR3 DNA reads TGTGCCAGCAGTTACTCGAGTGGGAATGAGCAGTTCTTC.

This clonotype was seen repeatedly, ten times or more. A read error may account for a junction end that differs from germline. V usage is TRBV7-7 and J usage is TRBJ2-5, with D maybe TRBD2 (5 bases). CDR1 is SSHAT and CDR2 is FNYEAQ in the germline V gene (reference sequence). There are 14 residues in the CDR3. CDR3 nucleotides: TGTGCTAGCAGCTCCGGAGGTTTCCAAGAGACCCAGTACTTC. It codes for CASSSGGFQETQYF.

This clonotype occurred once. The chain carries TRBV7-2 and TRBJ2-1, with D tentatively TRBD2 (6 bases). This CDR3 has 14 residues. Germline CDR1 and CDR2: SGHTA and FQGNSA. The V end lost 5 bases, the J end lost 4 bases, and 12 bases lay between the germline ends. The CDR3 DNA is TGTGCCAGCAGCCCAGCCGGGAGATACAATGAGCAGTTCTTC. Translated, it gives CASSPAGRYNEQFF.

This clonotype has ten or more counts. The chain joins TRBV6-1 to TRBJ2-7; TRBD1 matches at 8 bases. From germline, CDR1 is MNHNS and CDR2 SASEGT. There are 13 residues in the CDR3. V dropped 4 bases and J dropped 3; count of bases not matched to a gene: 2. For the CDR3, the DNA is TGTGCCAGCAGTGTGACAGGGGACTACGAGCAGTACTTC. It yields the protein CASSVTGDYEQYF.

This clonotype occurred many times. The V and J genes are TRBV15 and TRBJ1-4; D gene unclear. Trimming took 0 bases from V and 8 from J, leaving 10 bases between them. Germline lookup yields CDR1 LNHNV and CDR2 YYDKDF (reference sequence). The CDR3 runs to 14 residues. CDR3 region: CATSRDLMGEKLFF. The CDR3 DNA reads as TGTGCCACCAGCAGAGATCTGATGGGAGAAAAACTGTTTTTT.

This clonotype was detected ten times or more. CDR3 residues: CSVEAGGTNEKLFF. In nucleotides, the CDR3 is TGCAGCGTTGAAGCCGGGGGGACTAATGAAAAACTGTTTTTT. The chain combines TRBV29-1 with TRBJ1-4, with D possibly TRBD1 on 5 matching bases. Germline CDR1 SQVTM, CDR2 ANQGSEA. V lost 1 base and J lost 2, with 8 bases in between. This CDR3 has 14 amino acids. The full variable domain, completed using reference TRBV29-1 and TRBJ1-4, is SAVISQKPSRDICQRGTSLTIQCQVDSQVTMMFWYRQQPGQSLTLIATANQGSEATYESGFVIDKFPISRPNLTFSTLTVSNMSPEDSSIYLCSVEAGGTNEKLFFGSGTQLSVL.

This clonotype has at least ten counts. The chain uses TRBV30 and TRBJ2-1, with D unresolved. Germline CDR1 and CDR2: GTSNPN and SVGIG (reference sequence). The CDR3 totals 13 residues. The V and J ends lost 2 bases and 9 bases respectively, with 14 bases between them. Here the CDR3 reads CAWSPGPWGEQFF. The CDR3 DNA reads TGTGCCTGGAGTCCCGGACCCTGGGGTGAGCAGTTCTTC.

This clonotype occurred many times. The V and J genes are TRBV15 and TRBJ2-5; 8 nucleotides agree with TRBD1. This CDR3 is 17 amino acids long. J lost 6 bases, V lost 0 bases, and 12 bases had no gene match. CDR1 is LNHNV and CDR2 is YYDKDF in the germline V gene (reference sequence). CDR3 bases: TGTGCCACCAGCAGAGATGACGGACAGGGATATCTAAAGACCCAGTACTTC. Protein sequence: CATSRDDGQGYLKTQYF.

As to this clonotype: Just one base apart from a much larger clone, this may be a read error. V usage is TRBV28 and J usage is TRBJ1-4; D is possibly TRBD1 (5 bases). V shed 7 bases and J shed 4 bases, with 13 bases lying between them. Germline-derived CDR1 and CDR2 are MDHEN and SYDVKM. The CDR3 contains 14 residues. The CDR3 DNA reads as TGTGCCAGCACTACTCGGGGCCTTAATGAAAAACTGTTTTTT. Protein product: CASTTRGLNEKLFF.

This clonotype was observed many times. This chain connects TRBV2 to TRBJ2-5, with 10 bases identical to TRBD2. CDR3 length equals 16 residues. Germline CDR1 reads SNHLY; CDR2 reads FYNNEI. V trimming: 5 bases; J trimming: 0 bases; junction bases outside the gene matches: 6. The CDR3 coding sequence is TGTGCCAGCAGTCCCGGGACTAGCGCGTACCAAGAGACCCAGTACTTC. It yields the protein CASSPGTSAYQETQYF.

As DNA, the CDR3 is TGCAGTGCTAGCCCGATGGGGGGCGGTGGCTACACCTTC. Translation gives CSASPMGGGGYTF. The chain uses TRBV20-1 and TRBJ1-2, with a tentative D call TRBD1 (6 bases). This CDR3 contains 13 residues. V lost 3 bases to trimming and J lost 7 bases, with 15 bases between them. Germline V gene lookup returns CDR1 DFQATT and CDR2 SNEGSKA (reference sequence).

Many counts were recorded for this clonotype. This chain joins TRBV11-2 and TRBJ2-3; 11 bases map to TRBD1. Germline loops: CDR1 SGHAT, CDR2 FQNNGV. The V and J ends lost 5 bases and 3 bases, in that order; junction bases with no gene match: 7. The CDR3 consists of 16 residues. DNA of the CDR3: TGTGCCAGCAGCCACTGGACAGGGGGCTTAACAGATACGCAGTATTTT. This sequence encodes CASSHWTGGLTDTQYF.

In this sample, this clonotype turned up many times. This sequence joins TRBV7-9 and TRBJ2-2, with 9 bases fitting TRBD1. The CDR3 is made up of 19 amino acids. Germline V gene data show CDR1 as SEHNR and CDR2 as FQNEAQ (reference sequence). V trimming: 5 bases; J trimming: 0 bases; junction bases outside the gene matches: 13. CDR3 nucleotides: TGTGCCAGCAGCCCCGGGACAGGGACAAGAACTGCGAACACCGGGGAGCTGTTTTTT. Amino acid sequence: CASSPGTGTRTANTGELFF.

On this clonotype: This may stem from a read error, because a much larger clone lies one nucleotide away. The rearrangement joins TRBV9 to TRBJ2-2; maybe TRBD2 (5 bases). The germline CDR1 and CDR2 sequences are SGDLS and YYNGEE. This CDR3 is 16 amino acids long. The CDR3 coding sequence is TGTGCCAGCAGCACTCGAGGGAGCCCGAACACCGGGGAGCAGTTTTTT. Amino acid sequence: CASSTRGSPNTGEQFF.

In this sample, this clonotype turned up many times. The genes are TRBV6-5 and TRBJ2-1; no firm D call. Germline assignment: CDR1 MNHEY and CDR2 SVGAGI. V lost 5 bases to trimming and J lost 7 bases, with 6 bases between them. The CDR3 spans 11 residues. CDR3 residues: CASSTYNEQFF. For the CDR3, the DNA is TGTGCCAGCAGTACGTATAATGAGCAGTTCTTC.

This clonotype was seen repeatedly, ten times or more. The chain links TRBV19 to TRBJ2-3; D not resolved. This CDR3 is built from 13 residues. CDR1 is LNHDA, CDR2 SQIVND, per germline (reference sequence). V was shortened by 3 bases and J by 2 bases, with 6 bases between the two germline ends. CDR3 amino acids: CASSIPSTDTQYF. In DNA, the CDR3 is TGTGCCAGTAGTATTCCGTCCACAGATACGCAGTATTTT.

This clonotype was seen ten or more times. The gene calls are TRBV5-5 and TRBJ2-5; no definite D call. The V end was cut by 4 bases, the J end by 1 base, with 11 bases between. The CDR3 covers 14 residues. Germline CDR1 SGHKS, CDR2 YYEKEE (reference sequence). CDR3 sequence reads: CASSRGRTQETQYF. For the CDR3, the DNA is TGTGCCAGCAGCCGCGGACGGACCCAAGAGACCCAGTACTTC.

The sample holds a few counts of this clonotype. The rearrangement uses TRBV19 and TRBJ2-1; either TRBD1 or TRBD2 may supply D (5 bases each). Germline assignment: CDR1 LNHDA and CDR2 SQIVND (reference sequence). The V gene lost 6 bases and the J gene lost 2 bases, with 11 bases spanning the gap. The CDR3 loop spans 14 amino acids. The CDR3 is CASRPMGAYNEQFF. The CDR3 nucleotides are TGTGCCAGTAGGCCGATGGGGGCCTACAATGAGCAGTTCTTC.

This clonotype was seen a handful of times. A much more abundant neighbour one base away suggests this may be a read error. V gene TRBV9 combines with J gene TRBJ2-7; D unclear. The CDR3 loop spans 15 amino acids. The ends were cut back, 3 bases at V and 7 bases at J, with 20 bases in the middle. CDR1 is SGDLS, CDR2 YYNGEE, per germline. Here the CDR3 DNA reads TGTGCCAGCAGCGGTGGAGCAGGATTACCCCAGGAGCAGTACTTC. This codes for CASSGGAGLPQEQYF.

This clonotype was counted at least ten times. The V gene is TRBV2, the J gene TRBJ1-3; D is unclear. V dropped 6 bases and J dropped 1 base, with 10 bases sitting between them. CDR3 size: 14 residues. CDR1 and CDR2 (germline): SNHLY, FYNNEI. The CDR3 coding sequence is TGTGCCAGCAGCGCAGAAAATTCTGGAAACACCATATATTTT. Protein sequence: CASSAENSGNTIYF.

This clonotype appeared many times. V usage is TRBV12-3 or TRBV12-4 and J usage is TRBJ1-2; the match to TRBD1 covers 7 bases. J gave up 6 bases and V 6 bases, and 7 bases lay outside the gene matches. The CDR3 totals 13 residues. CDR3 coding DNA: TGTGCCAGCAGCAAAACAGGGGTGGATGGCTACACCTTC. This codes for CASSKTGVDGYTF.

The chain links TRBV7-9 to TRBJ2-1, with 8 bases aligning to TRBD2. V gave up 5 bases and J gave up 9 bases; unmatched junction bases: 21. Germline CDR1 and CDR2: SEHNR and FQNEAQ (reference sequence). The CDR3 spans 18 residues. The CDR3 coding sequence is TGTGCCAGCAGCCCAGTAGTCGGCGGGACTAGATCCTCCGGTGAGCAGTTCTTC. It encodes CASSPVVGGTRSSGEQFF.